A single sample gave rise to the 7 T cell receptor beta chains below, sequenced in a study of blood T cell repertoires in COVID-19. This table comes from immunoSEQ multiplex PCR, and its TCRdb copy is limited to in-frame clones, with some not included. The table shows roughly 170,000 clones, with approximately 86% occurring only once. The specimen sequenced was peripheral blood. Receptors originate from a man aged 40-50 years with active or convalescent COVID-19.

CDR3 bases: TGTGCCAGTAGTATGACTCGGGGTACTGAAGCTTTCTTT. This sequence encodes CASSMTRGTEAFF. This chain links TRBV19 with TRBJ1-1; D call uncertain. V lost 3 bases to trimming and J lost 5 bases, with 10 bases between them. From germline, CDR1 is LNHDA and CDR2 SQIVND (reference sequence). This CDR3 spans 13 amino acids.

The V and J genes are TRBV5-4 and TRBJ1-4, with D possibly matching TRBD1 (6 bases). This CDR3 spans 14 amino acids. V was pared by 1 base and J by 8 bases, with 12 bases between. Germline V lookup: CDR1 SGHNT, CDR2 YYREEE (reference sequence). The CDR3 DNA is TGTGCCAGCAGCTTGTACAGGGACGACGAAAAACTGTTTTTT. Its translation: CASSLYRDDEKLFF. The complete variable domain, with remaining parts taken from reference TRBV5-4 and TRBJ1-4, reads ETGVTQSPTHLIKTRGQQVTLRCSSQSGHNTVSWYQQALGQGPQFIFQYYREEENGRGNFPPRFSGLQFPNYSSELNVNALELDDSALYLCASSLYRDDEKLFFGSGTQLSVL.

This chain links TRBV25-1 with TRBJ1-3; a possible D gene is TRBD1 (5 bases). Trimming removed 1 base at V and 2 bases at J, with 9 bases between. Germline V gene sequence: CDR1 MGHDK, CDR2 SYGVNS. This CDR3 comprises 15 residues. The CDR3 DNA sequence: TGTGCCAGCAGTGAATGGGGACTCCCTGGAAACACCATATATTTT. Protein: CASSEWGLPGNTIYF.

CDR3 region: CASSHTVAYEKLFF. DNA of the CDR3: TGTGCCAGCAGTCACACCGTGGCTTATGAAAAACTGTTTTTT. The chain has TRBV6-6 and TRBJ1-4; D is ambiguous. Trimming pared 5 bases from V and 6 bases from J, leaving 13 bases between. Germline loops: CDR1 MNHNY, CDR2 SVGAGI (reference sequence). There are 14 residues in the CDR3.

The chain combines TRBV5-1 with TRBJ2-2, with D perhaps matching TRBD1 (5 bases). Germline CDR1 is SGHRS and CDR2 is YFSETQ. CDR3 length equals 15 residues. Trimming removed 4 bases from V and 0 bases from J, with 10 bases in between. The CDR3: CASSQTVANTGELFF. The CDR3 DNA is TGCGCCAGCAGCCAGACAGTCGCGAACACCGGGGAGCTGTTTTTT.

This chain connects TRBV7-9 to TRBJ2-3; 8 nucleotides agree with TRBD1. Trimming cost V 6 bases and J 5 bases; bases outside gene matches: 7. The CDR3 spans 14 residues. The germline V gene has CDR1 SEHNR and CDR2 FQNEAQ (reference sequence). The CDR3 region is CASSRQGFEDTQYF. The DNA for the CDR3 is TGTGCCAGCAGTCGACAGGGGTTCGAAGATACGCAGTATTTT.

The CDR3 DNA follows: TGTGCCAGCAGCTTAGACGACAGGGTAGGAGAGACCCAGTACTTC. Translating gives CASSLDDRVGETQYF. The chain is built from TRBV7-6 and TRBJ2-5; 7 positions agree with TRBD1. The V segment lost 1 base and the J segment 4 bases; nucleotides outside the gene matches: 6. In germline, CDR1 is SGHVS, CDR2 FNYEAQ. CDR3 length: 15 residues.